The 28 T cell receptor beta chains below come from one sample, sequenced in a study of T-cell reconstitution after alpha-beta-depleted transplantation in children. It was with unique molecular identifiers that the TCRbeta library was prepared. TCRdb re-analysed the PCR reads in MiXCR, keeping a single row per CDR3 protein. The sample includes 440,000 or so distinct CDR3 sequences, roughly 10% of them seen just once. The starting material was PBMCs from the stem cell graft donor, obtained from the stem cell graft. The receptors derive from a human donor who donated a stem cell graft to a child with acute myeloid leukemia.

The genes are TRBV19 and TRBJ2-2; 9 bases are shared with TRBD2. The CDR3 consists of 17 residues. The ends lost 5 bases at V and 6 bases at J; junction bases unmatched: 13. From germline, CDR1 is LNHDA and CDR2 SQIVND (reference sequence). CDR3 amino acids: CASSPRPTSGTPGELFF. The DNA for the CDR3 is TGTGCCAGTAGTCCGAGACCGACTAGCGGTACACCCGGGGAGCTGTTTTTT.

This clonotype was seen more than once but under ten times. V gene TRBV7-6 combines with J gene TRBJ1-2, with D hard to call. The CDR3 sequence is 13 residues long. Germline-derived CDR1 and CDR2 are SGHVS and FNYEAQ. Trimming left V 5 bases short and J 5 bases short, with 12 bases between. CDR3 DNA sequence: TGTGCCAGCAGCCCACCAGACTCTTATGGCTACACCTTC. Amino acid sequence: CASSPPDSYGYTF.

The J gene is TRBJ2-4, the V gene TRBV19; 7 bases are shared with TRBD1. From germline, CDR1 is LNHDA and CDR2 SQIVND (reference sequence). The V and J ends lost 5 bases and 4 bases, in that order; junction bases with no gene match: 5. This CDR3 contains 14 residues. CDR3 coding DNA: TGTGCCAGTAGTTTGGACAGGCTTAAAAACATTCAGTACTTC. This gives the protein CASSLDRLKNIQYF.

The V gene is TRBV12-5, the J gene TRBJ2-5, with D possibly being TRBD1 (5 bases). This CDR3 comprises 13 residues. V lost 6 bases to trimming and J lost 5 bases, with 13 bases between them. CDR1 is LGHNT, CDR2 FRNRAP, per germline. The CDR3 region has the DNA TGTGCTAGTGGGTACCAGGGTCGGGAGACCCAGTACTTC. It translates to CASGYQGRETQYF.

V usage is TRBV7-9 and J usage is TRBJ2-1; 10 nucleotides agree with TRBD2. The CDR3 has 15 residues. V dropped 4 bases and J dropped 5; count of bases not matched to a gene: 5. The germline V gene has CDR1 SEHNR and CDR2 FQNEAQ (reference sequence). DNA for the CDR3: TGTGCCAGCAGCTGGGCCGGGACTAGCGACAATGAGCAGTTCTTC. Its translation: CASSWAGTSDNEQFF.

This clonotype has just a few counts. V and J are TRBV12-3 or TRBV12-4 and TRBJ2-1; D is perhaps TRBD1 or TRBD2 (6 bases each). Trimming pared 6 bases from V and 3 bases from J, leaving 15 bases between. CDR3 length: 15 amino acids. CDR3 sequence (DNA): TGTGCCAGCAGAGATGGGGCGGGACACTACAATGAGCAGTTCTTC. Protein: CASRDGAGHYNEQFF.

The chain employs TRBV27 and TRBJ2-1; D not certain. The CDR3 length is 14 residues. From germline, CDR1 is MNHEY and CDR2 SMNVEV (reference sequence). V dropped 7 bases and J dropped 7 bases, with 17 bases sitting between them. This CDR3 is CASNSLEKTNEQFF. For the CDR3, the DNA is TGTGCCAGCAACTCGCTGGAAAAGACGAATGAGCAGTTCTTC.

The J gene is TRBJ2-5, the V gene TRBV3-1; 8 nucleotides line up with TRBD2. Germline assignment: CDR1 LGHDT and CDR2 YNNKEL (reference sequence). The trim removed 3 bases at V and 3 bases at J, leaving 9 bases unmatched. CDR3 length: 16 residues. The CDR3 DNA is TGTGCCAGCAGCCACGCAGCGGGAGACGCTAAAGAGACCCAGTACTTC. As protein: CASSHAAGDAKETQYF.

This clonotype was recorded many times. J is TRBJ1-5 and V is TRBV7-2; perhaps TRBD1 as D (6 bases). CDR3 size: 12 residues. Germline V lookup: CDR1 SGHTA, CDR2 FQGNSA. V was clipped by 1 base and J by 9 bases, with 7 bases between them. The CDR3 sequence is CASSLEGGPQHF. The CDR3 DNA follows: TGTGCCAGCAGCTTAGAAGGGGGGCCCCAGCATTTT.

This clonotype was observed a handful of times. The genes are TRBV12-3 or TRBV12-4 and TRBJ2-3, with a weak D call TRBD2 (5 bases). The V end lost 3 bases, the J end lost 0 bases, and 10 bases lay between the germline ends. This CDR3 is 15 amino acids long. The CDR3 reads CASSFGVASTDTQYF. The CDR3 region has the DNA TGTGCCAGCAGTTTCGGGGTTGCTAGCACAGATACGCAGTATTTT.

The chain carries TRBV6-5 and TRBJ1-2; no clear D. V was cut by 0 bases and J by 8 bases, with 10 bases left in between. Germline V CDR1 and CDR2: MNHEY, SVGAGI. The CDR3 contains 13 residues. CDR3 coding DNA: TGTGCCAGCAGTTACTCGACACTAACGGGCTACACCTTC. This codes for CASSYSTLTGYTF.

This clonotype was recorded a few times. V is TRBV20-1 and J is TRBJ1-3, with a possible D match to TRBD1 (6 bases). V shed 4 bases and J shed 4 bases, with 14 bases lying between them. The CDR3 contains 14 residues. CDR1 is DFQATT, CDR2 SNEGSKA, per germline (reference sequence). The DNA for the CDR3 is TGCAGTGCTAACGACAGGTTGAGGGGAAACACCATATATTTT. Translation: CSANDRLRGNTIYF.

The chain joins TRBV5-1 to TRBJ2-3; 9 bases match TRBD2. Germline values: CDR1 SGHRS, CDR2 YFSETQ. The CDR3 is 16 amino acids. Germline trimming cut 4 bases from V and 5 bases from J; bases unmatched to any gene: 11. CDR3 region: CASSLPLAGVVDTQYF. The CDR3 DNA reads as TGCGCCAGCAGCCTACCACTAGCGGGTGTTGTAGATACGCAGTATTTT. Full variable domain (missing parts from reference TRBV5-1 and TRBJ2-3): KAGVTQTPRYLIKTRGQQVTLSCSPISGHRSVSWYQQTPGQGLQFLFEYFSETQRNKGNFPGRFSGRQFSNSRSEMNVSTLELGDSALYLCASSLPLAGVVDTQYFGPGTRLTVL.

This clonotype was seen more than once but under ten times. CDR3 nucleotide sequence: TGTGCCAGCAGTGCTGACAGGGTTGGCTACACCTTC. As protein: CASSADRVGYTF. The chain employs TRBV27 and TRBJ1-2; 7 nucleotides match TRBD1. Germline V gene lookup returns CDR1 MNHEY and CDR2 SMNVEV (reference sequence). The CDR3 is 12 amino acids. V was clipped by 5 bases and J by 7 bases; unmatched bases: 4.

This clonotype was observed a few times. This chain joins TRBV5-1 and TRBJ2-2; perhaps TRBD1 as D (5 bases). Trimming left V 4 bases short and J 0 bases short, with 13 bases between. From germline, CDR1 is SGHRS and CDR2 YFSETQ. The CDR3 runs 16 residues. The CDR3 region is CASSPIRASNTGELFF. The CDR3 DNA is TGCGCCAGCAGCCCTATCAGGGCGTCGAACACCGGGGAGCTGTTTTTT.

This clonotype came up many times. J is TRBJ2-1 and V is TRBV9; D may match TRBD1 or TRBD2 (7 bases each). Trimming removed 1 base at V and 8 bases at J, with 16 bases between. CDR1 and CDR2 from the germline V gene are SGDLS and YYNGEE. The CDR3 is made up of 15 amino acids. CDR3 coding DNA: TGTGCCAGCAGCGTAAGACAGGGAGGGGGCGATGAGCAGTTCTTC. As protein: CASSVRQGGGDEQFF.

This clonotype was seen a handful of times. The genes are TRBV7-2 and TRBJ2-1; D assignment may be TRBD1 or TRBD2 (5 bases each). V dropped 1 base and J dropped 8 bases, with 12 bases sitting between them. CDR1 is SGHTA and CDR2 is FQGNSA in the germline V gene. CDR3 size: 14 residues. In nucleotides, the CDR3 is TGTGCCAGCAGCTTAGGGGGGAGTCTGGATGAGCAGTTCTTC. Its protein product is CASSLGGSLDEQFF.

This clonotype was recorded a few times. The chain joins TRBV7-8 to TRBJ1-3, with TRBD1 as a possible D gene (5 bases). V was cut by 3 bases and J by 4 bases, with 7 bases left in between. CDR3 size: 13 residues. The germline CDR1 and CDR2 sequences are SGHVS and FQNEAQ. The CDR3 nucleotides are TGTGCCAGCAGCTTTAGGGGAGGAAACACCATATATTTT. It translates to CASSFRGGNTIYF.

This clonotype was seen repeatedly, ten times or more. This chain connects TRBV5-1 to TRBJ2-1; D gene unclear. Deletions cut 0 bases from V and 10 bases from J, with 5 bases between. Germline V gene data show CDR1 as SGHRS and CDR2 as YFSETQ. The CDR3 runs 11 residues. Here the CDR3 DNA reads TGCGCCAGCAGCTTGGAGGTGGAGCAGTTCTTC. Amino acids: CASSLEVEQFF.

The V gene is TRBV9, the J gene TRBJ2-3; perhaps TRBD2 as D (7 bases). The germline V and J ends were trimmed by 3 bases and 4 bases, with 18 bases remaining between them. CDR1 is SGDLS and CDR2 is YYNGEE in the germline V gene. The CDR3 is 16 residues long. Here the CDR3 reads CASSGRGGGASDTQYF. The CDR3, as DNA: TGTGCCAGCAGCGGCCGAGGGGGGGGCGCATCAGATACGCAGTATTTT.

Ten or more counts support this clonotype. CDR3 amino acids: CASSVELAGADTQYF. CDR3 nucleotide sequence: TGTGCCAGCAGCGTAGAACTAGCGGGGGCAGATACGCAGTATTTT. The V and J genes are TRBV9 and TRBJ2-3; TRBD2 agrees at 11 bases. Germline V gene sequence: CDR1 SGDLS, CDR2 YYNGEE. The CDR3 sequence is 15 residues long. With 0 bases clipped from V and 4 bases from J, the junction kept 1 base outside the gene matches.

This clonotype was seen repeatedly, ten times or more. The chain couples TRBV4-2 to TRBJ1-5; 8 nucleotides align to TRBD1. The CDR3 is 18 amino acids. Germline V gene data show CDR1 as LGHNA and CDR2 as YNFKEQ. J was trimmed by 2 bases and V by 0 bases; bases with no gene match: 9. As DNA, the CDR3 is TGTGCCAGCAGCCAAGATCTGCGGACAGGGTGGGGCAATCAGCCCCAGCATTTT. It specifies CASSQDLRTGWGNQPQHF.

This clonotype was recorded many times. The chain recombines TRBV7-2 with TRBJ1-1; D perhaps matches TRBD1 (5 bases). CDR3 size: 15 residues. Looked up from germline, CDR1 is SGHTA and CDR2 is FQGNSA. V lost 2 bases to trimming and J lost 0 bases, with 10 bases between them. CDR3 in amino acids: CASSLIHRLNTEAFF. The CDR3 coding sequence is TGTGCCAGCAGCTTAATTCACAGGCTGAACACTGAAGCTTTCTTT.

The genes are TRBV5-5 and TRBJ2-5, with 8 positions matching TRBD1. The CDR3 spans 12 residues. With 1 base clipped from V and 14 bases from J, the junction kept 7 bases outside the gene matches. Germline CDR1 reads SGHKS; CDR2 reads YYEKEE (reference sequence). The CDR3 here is CASSLSGQGAYF. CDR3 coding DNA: TGTGCCAGCAGCTTGTCTGGGCAGGGGGCCTACTTC. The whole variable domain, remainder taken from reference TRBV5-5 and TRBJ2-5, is DAGVTQSPTHLIKTRGQQVTLRCSPISGHKSVSWYQQVLGQGPQFIFQYYEKEERGRGNFPDRFSARQFPNYSSELNVNALLLGDSALYLCASSLSGQGAYFGPGTRLLVL.

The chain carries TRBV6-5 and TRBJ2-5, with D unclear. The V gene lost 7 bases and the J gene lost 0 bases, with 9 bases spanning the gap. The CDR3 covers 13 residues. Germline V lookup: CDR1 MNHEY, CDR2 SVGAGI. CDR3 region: CASTNYNQETQYF. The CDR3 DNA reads TGTGCCAGCACAAATTACAACCAAGAGACCCAGTACTTC.

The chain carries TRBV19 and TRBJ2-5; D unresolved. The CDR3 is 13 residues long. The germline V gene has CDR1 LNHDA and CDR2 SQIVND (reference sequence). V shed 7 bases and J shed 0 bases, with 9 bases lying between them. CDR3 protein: CASKAPNQETQYF. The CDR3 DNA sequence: TGTGCCAGTAAGGCGCCGAACCAAGAGACCCAGTACTTC.

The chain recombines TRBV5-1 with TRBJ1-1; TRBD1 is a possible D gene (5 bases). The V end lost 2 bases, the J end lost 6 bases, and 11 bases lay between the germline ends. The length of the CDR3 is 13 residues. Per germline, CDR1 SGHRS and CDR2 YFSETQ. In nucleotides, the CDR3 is TGCGCCAGCAGCTTCCCCGGGACCCCTGAAGCTTTCTTT. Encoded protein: CASSFPGTPEAFF.

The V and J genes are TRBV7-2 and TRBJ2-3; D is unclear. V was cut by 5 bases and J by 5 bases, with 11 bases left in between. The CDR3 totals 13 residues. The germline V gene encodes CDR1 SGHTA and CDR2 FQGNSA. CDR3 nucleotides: TGTGCCAGCAGCCCAGGCGTCAAAGATACGCAGTATTTT. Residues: CASSPGVKDTQYF.